Below, 7 T cell receptor beta chains from the same sample are listed, as sequenced in a study of T cells in tumors after PD-1 blockade. The method was immunoSEQ multiplex PCR; TCRdb's version includes in-frame clones alone and lacks a portion of them. The profile shows 15,000 or so clones, about four fifths of them singletons. Sequenced here: PBMCs, sampled after anti-PD-1 treatment. The receptors were gathered from a human donor with basal cell carcinoma.

V is TRBV14 and J is TRBJ1-1; D is ambiguous. The germline CDR1 and CDR2 sequences are SGHDN and FVKESK. The CDR3 contains 16 residues. Deletions cut 0 bases from V and 3 bases from J, with 14 bases between. CDR3 nucleotides: TGTGCCAGCAGCCAAGATCTGGGCGCCCGAGACACTGAAGCTTTCTTT. Its translation: CASSQDLGARDTEAFF.

The rearrangement links TRBV7-9 to TRBJ2-7; D perhaps matches TRBD1 (6 bases). The V end lost 5 bases, the J end lost 5 bases, and 19 bases lay between the germline ends. The germline V gene has CDR1 SEHNR and CDR2 FQNEAQ (reference sequence). This CDR3 is 15 amino acids long. The CDR3 coding sequence is TGTGCCAGCAGCCCAGGGGAATTCCTTGCGGACGAGCAGTACTTC. Protein: CASSPGEFLADEQYF.

The chain uses TRBV4-3 and TRBJ1-4; 8 bases match TRBD1. This CDR3 has 16 amino acids. Germline assignment: CDR1 LGHNA and CDR2 YSLEER. Trimming removed 4 bases from V and 6 bases from J; junction bases left unmatched: 10. CDR3 bases: TGCGCCAGCAGCCGAGGACAGGGAGCCGCCCATGAAAAACTGTTTTTT. Protein sequence: CASSRGQGAAHEKLFF.

This chain connects TRBV9 to TRBJ1-1, with D unresolved. The CDR3 contains 13 residues. Germline CDR1 is SGDLS and CDR2 is YYNGEE. Trimming stripped 1 base from V and 0 bases from J, with 4 bases between. CDR3 amino acids: CASSVQLNTEAFF. CDR3 nucleotides: TGTGCCAGCAGCGTACAACTGAACACTGAAGCTTTCTTT.

This clone is a singleton in its sample. The V call is TRBV18, the J call TRBJ2-5; TRBD1 aligns across 9 bases. The germline V gene has CDR1 KGHSH and CDR2 LQKENI. V trimming: 3 bases; J trimming: 3 bases; junction bases outside the gene matches: 2. The CDR3 length is 14 residues. In DNA form, the CDR3 reads TGTGCCAGCTCACCTCGGACAGGGGAAGAGACCCAGTACTTC. Amino acid sequence: CASSPRTGEETQYF.

This chain uses TRBV9 with TRBJ2-3; D gene unclear. The germline CDR1 and CDR2 sequences are SGDLS and YYNGEE. Trimming cost V 4 bases and J 2 bases, with 14 bases left between them. This CDR3 region has 15 residues. The CDR3 DNA reads as TGTGCCAGCAGCCTACGGGTGCCCCCCACAGATACGCAGTATTTT. This gives the protein CASSLRVPPTDTQYF.

For the CDR3, the DNA is TGTGCCAGCAGCTCGCTAGGACAGGGGGCACGAACCGGGGAGCTGTTTTTT. Protein sequence: CASSSLGQGARTGELFF. The V call is TRBV5-6, the J call TRBJ2-2, with 11 bases matching TRBD1. The CDR3 has 17 residues. With V trimmed by 3 bases and J by 5 bases, 9 bases remained unmatched. Germline lookup yields CDR1 SGHDT and CDR2 YYEEEE.